What follows are 25 T cell receptor beta chains derived from one specimen sequenced in a study of blood T cell repertoires in COVID-19. Only in-frame clones appear in the TCRdb table, and some are missing; sequencing was by immunoSEQ multiplex PCR. Of fewer than 200,000 clones in the sample, roughly 81% were seen once. The sequenced material came from peripheral blood. The receptors here all came from a middle-aged man who had recovered from COVID-19.

The chain carries TRBV2 and TRBJ2-3; TRBD2 is a possible D gene (5 bases). The CDR3 extends over 14 amino acids. V shed 7 bases and J shed 0 bases, with 11 bases lying between them. Germline V lookup: CDR1 SNHLY, CDR2 FYNNEI. Written as DNA, the CDR3 is TGTGCCAGCATTCGCCGCGGGAGCACAGATACGCAGTATTTT. Protein product: CASIRRGSTDTQYF.

This clone has just one count. This chain links TRBV21-1 with TRBJ1-2; the table gives TRBD1 as D, unverified against the DNA. TRBV21-1 is a listed pseudogene. The CDR3 extends over 15 amino acids. The CDR3 loop is CASSKAGQTNYGYTF. In DNA form, the CDR3 reads TGTGCCAGCAGCAAGGCGGGACAGACTAACTATGGCTACACCTTC.

The chain employs TRBV7-2 and TRBJ1-1, with D maybe TRBD1 (5 bases). From germline, CDR1 is SGHTA and CDR2 FQGNSA. The CDR3 sequence is 15 residues long. V was trimmed by 5 bases and J by 1 base, leaving 14 bases between them. The CDR3 DNA reads as TGTGCCAGCAGCCTGACGGCCGGGGGGAACACTGAAGCTTTCTTT. It yields the protein CASSLTAGGNTEAFF.

For this clone: Other DNA sequences in the same sample also yield this CDR3. The gene calls are TRBV10-3 and TRBJ1-1; TRBD1 matches 7 bases. There are 14 residues in the CDR3. Germline V gene data show CDR1 as ENHRY and CDR2 as SYGVKD. Trimming took 6 bases from V and 0 from J; bases not matched to a gene: 4. As DNA, the CDR3 is TGTGCCATCAGCTTGGGACAGTTGAACACTGAAGCTTTCTTT. This codes for CAISLGQLNTEAFF.

This clone has a single count. The rearrangement links TRBV29-1 to TRBJ1-1; D is perhaps TRBD1 (5 bases). The V end lost 7 bases, the J end lost 0 bases, and 12 bases lay between the germline ends. The germline CDR1 and CDR2 sequences are SQVTM and ANQGSEA. This CDR3 comprises 13 residues. The CDR3 sequence: CSAGGRMNTEAFF. CDR3 DNA sequence: TGCAGCGCCGGGGGACGTATGAACACTGAAGCTTTCTTT.

This clone was seen once. V and J are TRBV5-1 and TRBJ2-1; 7 nucleotides agree with TRBD2. V trimming: 5 bases; J trimming: 6 bases; junction bases outside the gene matches: 8. The V gene's germline CDR1 is SGHRS and CDR2 YFSETQ. CDR3 size: 14 residues. CDR3 sequence: CASSPGTTGNEQFF. The CDR3, as DNA: TGCGCCAGCAGTCCCGGGACTACAGGCAATGAGCAGTTCTTC.

The chain has TRBV2 and TRBJ2-7; 10 bases align to TRBD2. J lost 1 base, V lost 3 bases, and 6 bases had no gene match. CDR3 length equals 16 residues. The germline CDR1 and CDR2 sequences are SNHLY and FYNNEI. In nucleotides, the CDR3 is TGTGCCAGCAGTGACTGGCTAGCGGGAGATTCCTACGAGCAGTACTTC. Protein: CASSDWLAGDSYEQYF.

The rearrangement joins TRBV6-5 to TRBJ2-3; 7 nucleotides agree with TRBD1. Germline lookup yields CDR1 MNHEY and CDR2 SVGAGI. This CDR3 is 14 amino acids long. After removal of 5 bases from V and 2 bases from J, the junction contained 4 bases not matched to a gene. The CDR3 sequence: CASSRDRNTDTQYF. CDR3 in DNA: TGTGCCAGCAGTCGGGACAGAAACACAGATACGCAGTATTTT.

This clone was counted once. This chain joins TRBV2 and TRBJ2-5; 9 bases are shared with TRBD1. The germline V gene has CDR1 SNHLY and CDR2 FYNNEI. This CDR3 spans 14 amino acids. After removal of 5 bases from V and 5 bases from J, the junction contained 6 bases not matched to a gene. CDR3 nucleotides: TGTGCCAGCAGTTTGGACAGGGGCAGGGAGACCCAGTACTTC. It encodes CASSLDRGRETQYF.

V is TRBV27 and J is TRBJ2-4; perhaps TRBD2 as D (6 bases). The V gene lost 11 bases and the J gene lost 3 bases, with 11 bases spanning the gap. CDR3 length: 12 residues. Germline CDR1 is MNHEY and CDR2 is SMNVEV (reference sequence). The CDR3 here is CASRGGKNIQYF. CDR3 nucleotide sequence: TGTGCCTCGCGGGGAGGCAAAAACATTCAGTACTTC.

CDR3 DNA: TGTGCAAGTCGCTCCCTATTCCGGACAGATCCTGAAGCTTTCTTT. Its translation is CASRSLFRTDPEAFF. The V gene is TRBV12-2, the J gene TRBJ1-1; TRBD1 was called by the table and not checked on the DNA. TRBV12-2 is listed as a pseudogene. CDR3 size: 15 residues.

This clone turned up a few times. The chain uses TRBV19 and TRBJ1-4; D unclear. Between the trimmed V and J ends, which lost 6 bases and 5 bases, there was a span of 4 bases. The CDR3 is made up of 11 amino acids. Per the germline V gene, CDR1 is LNHDA and CDR2 is SQIVND (reference sequence). CDR3 coding DNA: TGTGCCAGTAGGCGGAATGAAAAACTGTTTTTT. Amino acid sequence: CASRRNEKLFF. Looking up the rest from reference TRBV19 and TRBJ1-4 gives the full variable domain: DGGITQSPKYLFRKEGQNVTLSCEQNLNHDAMYWYRQDPGQGLRLIYYSQIVNDFQKGDIAEGYSVSREKKESFPLTVTSAQKNPTAFYLCASRRNEKLFFGSGTQLSVL.

The CDR3 here is CASSQAQGPDTQYF. Written as DNA, the CDR3 is TGCGCCAGCAGCCAAGCCCAGGGGCCAGATACGCAGTATTTT. This chain uses TRBV4-3 with TRBJ2-3, with a weak D call TRBD1 (6 bases). V was trimmed by 1 base and J by 4 bases, leaving 9 bases between them. Germline CDR1 and CDR2: LGHNA and YSLEER. The CDR3 contains 14 residues.

The chain is built from TRBV18 and TRBJ2-1, with D tentatively TRBD2 (7 bases). CDR1 is KGHSH and CDR2 is LQKENI in the germline V gene. V gave up 1 base and J gave up 6 bases, with 13 bases separating them. CDR3 size: 15 residues. CDR3 sequence (DNA): TGTGCCAGCTCACCACAAGGGGGGGCCTCCAATGAGCAGTTCTTC. Translation gives CASSPQGGASNEQFF.

This chain uses TRBV2 with TRBJ1-1; no firm D call. CDR3 size: 14 residues. Germline V gene data show CDR1 as SNHLY and CDR2 as FYNNEI. The germline V and J ends were trimmed by 2 bases and 4 bases, with 11 bases remaining between them. CDR3 in DNA: TGTGCCAGCAGTGAACTCACACGGGGCACTGAAGCTTTCTTT. As protein: CASSELTRGTEAFF.

The gene calls are TRBV11-2 and TRBJ1-6; D is unclear. The V gene's germline CDR1 is SGHAT and CDR2 FQNNGV. V dropped 6 bases and J dropped 9 bases, with 15 bases sitting between them. The CDR3 is made up of 14 amino acids. The CDR3 bases are TGTGCCAGCAGTTTGGGGAGGGTCGGTTCACCCCTCCACTTT. As protein: CASSLGRVGSPLHF.

This clone was picked up many times. This chain uses TRBV7-8 with TRBJ2-4, with D hard to call. V dropped 3 bases and J dropped 8 bases, with 11 bases sitting between them. Germline V lookup: CDR1 SGHVS, CDR2 FQNEAQ. The CDR3 length is 13 residues. The DNA of the CDR3 is TGTGCCAGCAGCTTGGAGCCCTGGGACATTCAGTACTTC. Translated: CASSLEPWDIQYF.

This chain's CDR3 is CASSPGQAGETQYF. CDR3 DNA: TGTGCCAGCAGCCCGGGACAAGCTGGGGAGACCCAGTACTTC. The rearrangement joins TRBV7-8 to TRBJ2-5, with D possibly TRBD1 on 6 matching bases. Germline CDR1 and CDR2: SGHVS and FQNEAQ. The CDR3 is 14 amino acids. The V end was cut by 5 bases, the J end by 5 bases, with 15 bases between.

This chain links TRBV7-8 with TRBJ2-2, with TRBD2 matching 10 bases. CDR1 and CDR2 (germline): SGHVS, FQNEAQ. The CDR3 length is 17 residues. The ends lost 1 base at V and 4 bases at J; junction bases unmatched: 6. CDR3 DNA sequence: TGTGCCAGCAGCTTAGTCCCCAGCGGGGGGGTCACCGGGGAGCTGTTTTTT. This codes for CASSLVPSGGVTGELFF.

The chain couples TRBV7-3 to TRBJ2-1, with 7 bases fitting TRBD1. CDR1 and CDR2 (germline): SGHTA, FQGTGA. This CDR3 spans 13 amino acids. Unmatched junction bases numbered 9, after V lost 5 bases and J lost 11 bases. The CDR3 sequence: CASSPGGSVKQFF. The CDR3 nucleotides are TGTGCCAGCAGCCCAGGGGGTAGCGTGAAGCAGTTCTTC. Full variable domain (remainder filled in from reference TRBV7-3 and TRBJ2-1): GAGVSQTPSNKVTEKGKYVELRCDPISGHTALYWYRQSLGQGPEFLIYFQGTGAADDSGLPNDRFFAVRPEGSVSTLKIQRTERGDSAVYLCASSPGGSVKQFFGPGTRLTVL.

This clone was counted only a few times. This chain links TRBV18 with TRBJ2-7; 7 bases map to TRBD2. Trimming cost V 1 base and J 4 bases; bases outside gene matches: 7. There are 15 residues in the CDR3. CDR1 is KGHSH and CDR2 is LQKENI in the germline V gene. CDR3 nucleotides: TGTGCCAGCTCACCACGGATAGCGGGTGGTTACGAGCAGTACTTC. This gives the protein CASSPRIAGGYEQYF.

The rearrangement joins TRBV9 to TRBJ2-5; a possible D gene is TRBD2 (6 bases). Looked up from germline, CDR1 is SGDLS and CDR2 is YYNGEE. This CDR3 spans 17 amino acids. Trimming stripped 4 bases from V and 1 base from J, with 20 bases between. For the CDR3, the DNA is TGTGCCAGCAGCCCGAGCTGGTCGGGGGTAGGCCAAGAGACCCAGTACTTC. It specifies CASSPSWSGVGQETQYF.

The chain recombines TRBV30 with TRBJ1-2; 7 bases map to TRBD1. CDR1 is GTSNPN, CDR2 SVGIG, per germline (reference sequence). V was pared by 3 bases and J by 2 bases, with 3 bases of the junction left unmatched. CDR3 length: 13 amino acids. As DNA, the CDR3 is TGTGCCTGGAGCCAGGGACAGAACTATGGCTACACCTTC. Its translation: CAWSQGQNYGYTF.

The rearrangement joins TRBV12-3 or TRBV12-4 to TRBJ1-5; no clear D gene. Trimming left V 3 bases short and J 7 bases short, with 7 bases between. The CDR3 totals 12 residues. CDR3 DNA sequence: TGTGCCAGCAGTTTCGCAGGACAGCCCCAGCATTTT. This translates into CASSFAGQPQHF.

V and J are TRBV11-3 and TRBJ1-4; no reliable D call. V was trimmed by 5 bases and J by 0 bases, leaving 7 bases between them. The CDR3 runs 14 residues. Germline V CDR1 and CDR2: SGHNT, YENEEA. This CDR3 is CASSRLATNEKLFF. For the CDR3, the DNA is TGTGCCAGCAGCCGACTTGCAACTAATGAAAAACTGTTTTTT.